These 28 T cell receptor beta chains came from one sample sequenced in a study of T cells in women clearing cervical HPV infection. TCRdb's copy holds only in-frame clones and misses some; the assay was immunoSEQ multiplex PCR. Across under 50,000 clones, the top ten clones capture 4.8% of the sample. Sequenced input: blood buffy coat. These receptor sequences come from a woman aged 18 to 75 with a cervical HPV16 infection that either progressed to CIN3+ or cleared (not recorded which).

On this clone itself: The CDR3 is cut off 3 residues early in the read; its end comes from the germline J gene. This rearrangement joins TRBV29-1 to TRBJ1-6, with 10 bases matching TRBD1. The CDR3 runs to 14 residues. V lost 6 bases to trimming and J lost 6 bases; unmatched junction nucleotides: 5. Germline assignment: CDR1 SQVTM and CDR2 ANQGSEA. The sequenced CDR3 bases are TGCAGCGTCCGGGACAGGGGTAGTAATTCACCC. It translates to CSVRDRGSNSP. The complete CDR3 sequence is CSVRDRGSNSPLHF.

A word on this clone: The sequenced fragment ends 3 residues before the CDR3 boundary, so the rest is inferred from the germline J gene. This sequence joins TRBV5-1 and TRBJ1-1, with TRBD1 matching over 8 bases. Germline assignment: CDR1 SGHRS and CDR2 YFSETQ. The V and J ends lost 1 base and 6 bases, in that order; junction bases with no gene match: 11. The CDR3 extends over 16 amino acids. The DNA read from the CDR3 is TGCGCCAGCAGCTTGAGGGCAGGGGGCGATGGGGCTGAA. Translated: CASSLRAGGDGAE. The complete CDR3 sequence is CASSLRAGGDGAEAFF.

The CDR3 sequence: CASSEERELFF. The sequenced part of the CDR3 DNA is TGTGCCAGCAGTGAAGAGCGGGAG. The chain is built from TRBV2 and TRBJ2-2; D not resolved. Coverage ceases 3 residues before the CDR3 finishes, and the germline J gene fills in the end. The germline CDR1 and CDR2 sequences are SNHLY and FYNNEI. The CDR3 sequence is 11 residues long. V was cut by 1 base and J by 9 bases, with 3 bases left in between.

As concerns this clone: The read is 3 residues too short to cover the CDR3 end, so that end is filled in from the germline J gene. The V gene is TRBV19, the J gene TRBJ1-5; 9 bases are shared with TRBD1. The junction had 9 bases not matched to a gene; V was cut back by 3 bases and J by 6 bases. Germline CDR1 reads LNHDA; CDR2 reads SQIVND (reference sequence). This CDR3 spans 16 amino acids. The CDR3 here is CASSIGDRVGGQPQHF. The CDR3 DNA, read in part, is TGTGCCAGTAGTATTGGGGACAGGGTCGGTGGTCAGCCC.

Comments on this clone: The DNA ends 3 residues before the CDR3 does, and the rest of the CDR3 is filled in from the germline J gene. This rearrangement joins TRBV7-3 to TRBJ1-5, with TRBD1 matching 9 bases. Germline values: CDR1 SGHTA, CDR2 FQGTGA. The CDR3 is 16 residues long. Germline trimming cut 2 bases from V and 5 bases from J; bases unmatched to any gene: 7. The sequenced CDR3 bases are TGTGCCAGCAGCTTAGTTGACAGGGGGTCGGATCAGCCC. Encoded protein: CASSLVDRGSDQP. The full CDR3 protein is CASSLVDRGSDQPQHF.

To note about this clone: The read ends 3 residues before the CDR3 terminus; that terminus is restored from the germline J gene. This chain links TRBV14 with TRBJ1-3; D ambiguous. V was shortened by 3 bases and J by 3 bases, with 12 bases between the two germline ends. Germline V gene lookup returns CDR1 SGHDN and CDR2 FVKESK. The CDR3 is 15 amino acids. The sequenced part of the CDR3 DNA is TGTGCCAGCAGCCAGATGCGGACTGGTGGAAACACC. Encoded protein: CASSQMRTGGNT. The whole CDR3 sequence is CASSQMRTGGNTIYF.

Details on this clone: The read gets to within 3 residues of the CDR3 end, and the germline J gene fills in the rest. The rearrangement uses TRBV2 and TRBJ2-7; no reliable D call. Germline V gene lookup returns CDR1 SNHLY and CDR2 FYNNEI. The CDR3 sequence is 11 residues long. Trimming pared 7 bases from V and 3 bases from J, leaving 7 bases between. The sequenced part of the CDR3 DNA is TGTGCCAGCATCCGGTTCTACGAG. Protein: CASIRFYE. The CDR3 as a whole reads CASIRFYEQYF.

In regard to this clone: The read comes to an end 3 residues before the CDR3 does, leaving the germline J gene to fill in the end. The chain carries TRBV20-1 and TRBJ2-7; 7 bases are a match to TRBD1. The CDR3 consists of 14 residues. Per the germline V gene, CDR1 is DFQATT and CDR2 is SNEGSKA (reference sequence). V gave up 3 bases and J gave up 4 bases; unmatched junction bases: 9. The CDR3: CSARPHRGNYEQYF. The sequenced CDR3 bases are TGCAGTGCTAGGCCCCACAGGGGCAATTACGAG.

A word on this clone: The CDR3 end lies 3 residues beyond the end of the read and is filled in from the germline J gene. This chain connects TRBV19 to TRBJ1-2; 7 nucleotides agree with TRBD1. V shed 5 bases and J 2 bases; nucleotides not matched to a gene: 5. The CDR3 is 14 residues long. The germline gives CDR1 LNHDA, CDR2 SQIVND (reference sequence). CDR3 DNA (partial): TGTGCCAGTAGTCCGGGACAGACGAACTATGGC. Encoded protein: CASSPGQTNYG. The CDR3 in full is CASSPGQTNYGYTF.

Concerning this clone: The read terminates 3 residues before the CDR3 end, so the remaining end is supplied by the germline J gene. The rearrangement joins TRBV29-1 to TRBJ2-3; TRBD2 matches at 11 bases. Germline loops: CDR1 SQVTM, CDR2 ANQGSEA. V trimming: 6 bases; J trimming: 5 bases; junction bases outside the gene matches: 4. The CDR3 contains 13 residues. CDR3 sequence: CSVLAGGIDTQYF. The sequenced part of the CDR3 DNA is TGCAGCGTCCTAGCGGGGGGTATAGATACG.

Note on this clone: The DNA ends 3 residues before the CDR3 does, and the rest of the CDR3 is filled in from the germline J gene. J is TRBJ1-2 and V is TRBV20-1; 7 nucleotides agree with TRBD1. The J segment lost 6 bases and the V segment lost 2 bases, leaving 6 bases of the junction unmatched. The CDR3 is made up of 13 amino acids. From germline, CDR1 is DFQATT and CDR2 SNEGSKA (reference sequence). Incomplete CDR3 DNA: TGCAGTGCTAGACCAGGGGGTGCGGATGGC. Amino acid sequence: CSARPGGADG. The complete CDR3 sequence is CSARPGGADGYTF.

Concerning this clone: The read comes to an end 3 residues before the CDR3 does, leaving the germline J gene to fill in the end. The rearrangement joins TRBV14 to TRBJ2-1, with 9 bases identical to TRBD1. V trimming: 0 bases; J trimming: 7 bases; junction bases outside the gene matches: 13. CDR1 is SGHDN and CDR2 is FVKESK in the germline V gene. The CDR3 consists of 18 residues. This CDR3 reads CASSQEALGGQGRNEQFF. The sequenced CDR3 bases are TGTGCCAGCAGCCAAGAGGCCCTGGGGGGACAGGGTCGAAATGAG.

To note about this clone: From the germline J gene comes the end of the CDR3, since the read stops 3 residues before it. The V call is TRBV5-1, the J call TRBJ1-4; 9 bases line up with TRBD1. This CDR3 has 16 amino acids. CDR1 and CDR2 from the germline V gene are SGHRS and YFSETQ. Trimming removed 4 bases from V and 2 bases from J; junction bases left unmatched: 6. This chain's CDR3 is CASSTGQGSTNEKLFF. The part of the CDR3 DNA that was read is TGCGCCAGCAGCACCGGACAGGGGAGCACTAATGAAAAA.

Concerning this clone: The read is 3 residues too short to cover the CDR3 end, so that end is filled in from the germline J gene. The gene calls are TRBV5-4 and TRBJ1-1; D might be TRBD1 (5 bases). The CDR3 contains 14 residues. V lost 6 bases and J 4 bases, leaving 16 bases between the germline ends. Per germline, CDR1 SGHNT and CDR2 YYREEE (reference sequence). The CDR3 loop reads CASTARGDTTEAFF. CDR3 DNA (partial): TGTGCCAGCACCGCCCGGGGGGATACCACTGAA.

In regard to this clone: The CDR3 end lies 3 residues beyond the end of the read and is filled in from the germline J gene. The chain is built from TRBV18 and TRBJ2-7; a weak D match, TRBD1 (6 bases). Germline assignment: CDR1 KGHSH and CDR2 LQKENI. The V end was cut by 7 bases, the J end by 4 bases, with 14 bases between. The CDR3 is 13 residues long. The CDR3 loop is CASLQGTNYEQYF. The sequenced CDR3 bases are TGTGCCAGCTTACAGGGTACGAATTACGAG.

A word on this clone: Read coverage stops 3 residues before the CDR3 terminus; the germline J gene supplies the remainder. J is TRBJ1-3 and V is TRBV2; D is unclear. Looked up from germline, CDR1 is SNHLY and CDR2 is FYNNEI. V was cut by 10 bases and J by 2 bases, with 12 bases left in between. This CDR3 region has 13 residues. The CDR3 DNA, read in part, is TGTGCCACCCTGATACCTACTGGAAACACC. Translation gives CATLIPTGNT. The entire CDR3 is CATLIPTGNTIYF.

Turning to this clone: The read ends 3 residues before the CDR3 terminus; that terminus is restored from the germline J gene. The gene calls are TRBV11-2 and TRBJ2-2, with 8 nucleotides matching TRBD1. Germline CDR1 and CDR2: SGHAT and FQNNGV. The V segment lost 4 bases and the J segment 7 bases; nucleotides outside the gene matches: 8. The CDR3 consists of 15 residues. Incomplete CDR3 DNA: TGTGCCAGCAGCTCGGACAGGGCGGTCGGCGGGGAG. This translates into CASSSDRAVGGE. The entire CDR3 reads CASSSDRAVGGELFF.

For this clone: The CDR3 extends 3 residues past the end of the read, so its final part is completed from the germline J gene. The chain has TRBV2 and TRBJ1-4; D remains unclear. Trimming took off 6 bases at V and 0 bases at J, with 11 bases between the two ends. Germline V gene sequence: CDR1 SNHLY, CDR2 FYNNEI. The CDR3 has 15 amino acids. The CDR3 region is CASRRESATNEKLFF. The part of the CDR3 DNA that was read is TGTGCCAGCAGGCGGGAGTCCGCAACTAATGAAAAA. Based on the CDR3 plus reference TRBV2 and TRBJ1-4, the full variable domain is EPEVTQTPSHQVTQMGQEVILRCVPISNHLYFYWYRQILGQKVEFLVSFYNNEISEKSEIFDDQFSVERPDGSNFTLKIRSTKLEDSAMYFCASRRESATNEKLFFGSGTQLSVL.

As for this clone: One end of the junction does not line up with germline, which may come from a read error. The DNA ends 3 residues before the CDR3 does, and the rest of the CDR3 is filled in from the germline J gene. The chain carries TRBV19 and TRBJ2-7, with D perhaps TRBD1 or TRBD2 (6 bases each). CDR3 length: 13 residues. Germline loops: CDR1 LNHDA, CDR2 SQIVND (reference sequence). CDR3 bases read: TGTGTCAGTAGGGGGGCCGAATCCTACGAG. Translating gives CVSRGAESYE. The entire CDR3 sequence reads CVSRGAESYEQYF.

To note about this clone: The read gets to within 3 residues of the CDR3 end, and the germline J gene fills in the rest. The V and J genes are TRBV20-1 and TRBJ2-7; 9 nucleotides match TRBD1. CDR1 and CDR2 (germline): DFQATT, SNEGSKA (reference sequence). This CDR3 is 14 amino acids long. V dropped 2 bases and J dropped 4; count of bases not matched to a gene: 6. The CDR3 DNA, read in part, is TGCAGTGCTAGACCGGGACAGGGTGGGTACGAG. Its translation: CSARPGQGGYE. From start to end, the CDR3 is CSARPGQGGYEQYF.

Notes on this clone: The observed sequence ends 3 residues before the CDR3 terminus, with the missing tail filled in from the germline J gene. The chain links TRBV6-1 to TRBJ1-2; D ambiguous. Looked up from germline, CDR1 is MNHNS and CDR2 is SASEGT. The CDR3 spans 13 residues. The V gene lost 2 bases and the J gene lost 2 bases, with 6 bases spanning the gap. This CDR3 reads CASSESGNYGYTF. The DNA read from the CDR3 is TGTGCCAGCAGTGAATCTGGCAACTATGGC.

With regard to this clone: Sequencing ends 3 residues short of the CDR3 end; the germline J gene provides the rest. The chain recombines TRBV12-3 or TRBV12-4 with TRBJ2-3; TRBD2 is a possible D gene (5 bases). The CDR3 is made up of 15 amino acids. Trimming stripped 5 bases from V and 6 bases from J, with 18 bases between. The sequenced CDR3 bases are TGTGCCAGCAGTACTACCCGGCTAGCTTCCGATACG. Residues: CASSTTRLASDT. The whole CDR3 protein is CASSTTRLASDTQYF.

To note about this clone: The read falls 3 residues short of the CDR3 end, and the missing part is taken from the germline J gene. This chain connects TRBV2 to TRBJ1-4, with TRBD1 as a possible D gene (5 bases). Germline CDR1 reads SNHLY; CDR2 reads FYNNEI. Deletions cut 4 bases from V and 8 bases from J, with 14 bases between. The CDR3 is 14 residues long. CDR3 sequence reads: CASSAPSSGEKLFF. The part of the CDR3 DNA that was read is TGTGCCAGCAGTGCCCCCTCATCAGGGGAAAAA. Variable domain in full (rest from reference TRBV2 and TRBJ1-4): EPEVTQTPSHQVTQMGQEVILRCVPISNHLYFYWYRQILGQKVEFLVSFYNNEISEKSEIFDDQFSVERPDGSNFTLKIRSTKLEDSAMYFCASSAPSSGEKLFFGSGTQLSVL.

To note about this clone: The DNA ends 3 residues before the CDR3 does, and the rest of the CDR3 is filled in from the germline J gene. The chain combines TRBV20-1 with TRBJ1-2; 9 nucleotides match TRBD1. Germline V gene data show CDR1 as DFQATT and CDR2 as SNEGSKA (reference sequence). This CDR3 has 12 residues. The CDR3 loop reads CSAVTGGTGYTF. CDR3 DNA (partial): TGCAGTGCGGTTACAGGGGGCACGGGC.

As regards this clone: The read stops 3 residues short of the end of the CDR3; the missing end is completed from the germline J gene. The chain joins TRBV20-1 to TRBJ1-3; D is ambiguous. Trimming left V 3 bases short and J 4 bases short, with 10 bases between. This CDR3 region has 13 residues. Per germline, CDR1 DFQATT and CDR2 SNEGSKA (reference sequence). The sequenced CDR3 bases are TGCAGTGCTAGCACCCCCGGGGGAAACACC. This sequence encodes CSASTPGGNT. The CDR3 in its entirety is CSASTPGGNTIYF.

Notes on this clone: The read finishes 3 residues shy of the CDR3 end, and the germline J gene is used to complete it. The chain joins TRBV7-8 to TRBJ2-5, with D possibly being TRBD1 (6 bases). The CDR3 is made up of 15 amino acids. Germline loops: CDR1 SGHVS, CDR2 FQNEAQ. V dropped 3 bases and J dropped 3 bases, with 14 bases sitting between them. CDR3 bases read: TGTGCCAGCAGCTTGGACAGTCCCGCGGAAGAGACC. It specifies CASSLDSPAEET. The full CDR3 sequence reads CASSLDSPAEETQYF.

Note on this clone: The CDR3 is cut off 3 residues early in the read; its end comes from the germline J gene. The V gene is TRBV5-1, the J gene TRBJ2-2; weak D call: TRBD1 (5 bases). V lost 5 bases to trimming and J lost 0 bases, with 8 bases between them. The CDR3 extends over 14 amino acids. In germline, CDR1 is SGHRS, CDR2 YFSETQ. CDR3 bases read: TGCGCCAGCAGTGGACATCCGAACACCGGGGAG. Amino acids: CASSGHPNTGE. The complete CDR3 protein is CASSGHPNTGELFF.

Note on this clone: The read finishes 3 residues shy of the CDR3 end, and the germline J gene is used to complete it. V and J are TRBV2 and TRBJ2-1, with 12 positions matching TRBD2. CDR3 size: 16 residues. Germline-derived CDR1 and CDR2 are SNHLY and FYNNEI. The junction had 7 bases not matched to a gene; V was cut back by 6 bases and J by 4 bases. The CDR3 here is CASRKGLAGGYNEQFF. The part of the CDR3 DNA that was read is TGTGCCAGCAGGAAGGGGCTAGCGGGGGGGTACAATGAG.